This T cell receptor beta chain was recorded in a study of cytomegalovirus exposure and HLA in healthy donors. CDR1 SEHNR and CDR2 FQNEAQ come from the germline V gene (reference sequence). The CDR3 runs 16 residues. The ends were cut back, 1 base at V and 4 bases at J, with 14 bases in the middle. Notes on this clone: Its antigen is currently unknown.

Regarding the study as a whole: As a later analysis revealed, the rate of TCR association differed by HLA locus, with DRB1 most and HLA-C fewest. A later analysis found that most CMV-associated TCR beta chains appeared HLA-restricted. Rarity marked most TCR sequences, yet some public TCRs occurred in many donors.

Primers included in the PCR were 60 Vbeta and 13 Jbeta primers. In the original workflow: Later analysis identified tens of millions of unique TCR beta chains, about 12 million shared. Only in-frame clones appear in the TCRdb table, and some are missing; sequencing was by immunoSEQ multiplex PCR. The D gene and trimming were derived from the DNA, and the V and J assignments and clone size from that table. Of about 130,000 clones listed, 70% to 85% are singletons. The chain employs TRBV7-9 and TRBJ2-1; possible D gene TRBD2, 5 bases. The origin of this receptor is a boy younger than 18 in good health and CMV-seronegative. The sequencing sample was made of PBMCs. CDR3 amino acids: CASSLVSGRDYNEQFF. For the CDR3, the DNA is TGTGCCAGCAGCTTAGTGTCGGGTCGGGATTACAATGAGCAGTTCTTC.